One T cell receptor (beta chain) is described in this entry. The CDR3 contains 14 residues. Trimming removed 4 bases at V and 8 bases at J, with 15 bases between. Germline CDR1 reads SGHTA; CDR2 reads FQGNSA. The sample is drawn from a study of T cell changes during pregnancy in multiple sclerosis. Using immunoSEQ multiplex PCR, the repertoire was profiled, and TCRdb retains in-frame clones only, with some absent. The sample has 55,000 to 80,000 clones; approximately 93% are singletons. The receptor's source is a female donor with multiple sclerosis, enrolled in a pregnancy study. This sequence joins TRBV7-2 and TRBJ2-1; a weak D match, TRBD2 (6 bases). The sample here was CD8+ T cells from peripheral blood mononuclear cells, taken in the second trimester of pregnancy. DNA of the CDR3: TGTGCCAGCAGCTCATCCTTCGCGGGGTATGAGCAGTTCTTC. This encodes CASSSSFAGYEQFF. Together with reference TRBV7-2 and TRBJ2-1, the CDR3 gives the full variable domain: GAGVSQSPSNKVTEKGKDVELRCDPISGHTALYWYRQSLGQGLEFLIYFQGNSAPDKSGLPSDRFSAERTGGSVSTLTIQRTQQEDSAVYLCASSSSFAGYEQFFGPGTRLTVL.